One T cell receptor beta chain is described in this entry. Its antigen is currently unknown. Treatment here: approximately 10-day PBMC culture with coronavirus spike peptide pools or control peptides (ViraFEST assay). The data derive from a study of vaccination and CD4 T cells after COVID-19. At the level of the study: SARS-CoV-2, HCoV-NL63, HCoV-OC43 and HCoV-229E supplied the overlapping spike peptides used to stimulate cells.

Germline CDR1 MRHNA, CDR2 SNTAGT. V dropped 2 bases and J dropped 9; count of bases not matched to a gene: 0. This CDR3 contains 14 residues. The Oncomine TCR Beta short-read assay was applied to DNA of cultured CD4+ T cells. TCRdb passed the PCR reads through MiXCR, listing each CDR3 protein once. The sample contains 13,000 to 15,000 distinct CDR3 sequences, around two fifths of which appear only once. Sequencing was done on a sample of CD4+ T cells from blood, cultured in vitro. The rearrangement uses TRBV6-4 and TRBJ1-6, with 11 bases that match TRBD1. The receptor's source is a human donor who had recovered from COVID-19. The DNA of the CDR3 is TGTGCCAGCAGTGACGGGACAGGGGGTTCACCCCTCCACTTT. Its protein product is CASSDGTGGSPLHF.